The rows below give T cell receptor beta chains drawn from one sample of a study of identical twins. MiXCR, run by TCRdb on the 5' RACE reads, gives a single entry per CDR3 protein. The table records hundreds of thousands of distinct CDR3 sequences, about 9.4% of them present only once. Another study also made use of these data, one on yellow fever vaccine responses in identical twins.

Source material: PBMCs. The origin of the receptors is a woman aged 18-29 years in good health. The CDR3 runs from the conserved cysteine through the conserved F or W. A D gene is named only where the DNA matches it firmly. Not all rows give a size; the values are once, few, many and, for expanded clones, a class.

j_call: TRBJ2-3
v_call: TRBV5-6
clone_size: few
d_call: .
cdr3_aa: CASSPQGRDTQYF
cdr3_nt: TGTGCCAGCAGCCCACAGGGAAGAGATACGCAGTATTTT

j_call: TRBJ2-2
v_call: TRBV3-1
clone_size: .
d_call: TRBD1
cdr3_aa: CASSQEVQGALWLPGELFF
cdr3_nt: TGTGCCAGCAGCCAAGAAGTACAGGGGGCGCTTTGGCTACCGGGGGAGCTGTTTTTT

j_call: TRBJ2-1
v_call: TRBV9
clone_size: .
d_call: TRBD2
cdr3_aa: CASSRGLAGVDNEQFF
cdr3_nt: TGTGCCAGCAGCCGCGGACTAGCGGGGGTTGACAATGAGCAGTTCTTC

j_call: TRBJ2-3
v_call: TRBV2
clone_size: .
d_call: TRBD2
cdr3_aa: CASSHRASGGEDTQYF
cdr3_nt: TGTGCCAGCAGCCACCGGGCTAGCGGGGGGGAGGATACGCAGTATTTT

j_call: TRBJ1-5
v_call: TRBV15
clone_size: few
d_call: TRBD1
cdr3_aa: CATSRDIRTGRGGQPQHF
cdr3_nt: TGTGCCACCAGCAGAGATATAAGGACAGGGAGGGGCGGCCAGCCCCAGCATTTT

j_call: TRBJ2-1
v_call: TRBV4-3
clone_size: .
d_call: .
cdr3_aa: CASSLLSWLDRDLDNEQFF
cdr3_nt: TGCGCCAGCAGCCTATTAAGCTGGCTCGACCGGGACCTTGACAATGAGCAGTTCTTC

j_call: TRBJ2-5
v_call: TRBV20-1
clone_size: few
d_call: .
cdr3_aa: CSARDPSIQETQYF
cdr3_nt: TGCAGTGCTAGAGATCCTAGCATACAAGAGACCCAGTACTTC

j_call: TRBJ2-7
v_call: TRBV14
clone_size: .
d_call: .
cdr3_aa: CASTPTGYSGGEQYF
cdr3_nt: TGTGCCAGCACTCCAACAGGTTACTCTGGGGGTGAGCAGTACTTC

j_call: TRBJ2-3
v_call: TRBV7-2
clone_size: .
d_call: TRBD2
cdr3_aa: CASSPSGGYPTDTQYF
cdr3_nt: TGTGCCAGCAGCCCCTCGGGGGGGTACCCCACAGATACGCAGTATTTT

j_call: TRBJ2-3
v_call: TRBV6-1
clone_size: few
d_call: .
cdr3_aa: CASRARPSFTDTQYF
cdr3_nt: TGTGCCAGCAGAGCCAGGCCGTCGTTCACAGATACGCAGTATTTT

j_call: TRBJ2-4
v_call: TRBV11-2
clone_size: few
d_call: TRBD1
cdr3_aa: CASSDTDRGGAKNIQYF
cdr3_nt: TGTGCCAGCAGCGACACGGACAGGGGGGGGGCCAAAAACATTCAGTACTTC

j_call: TRBJ2-1
v_call: TRBV4-3
clone_size: .
d_call: TRBD2
cdr3_aa: CASSQGLAANEQFF
cdr3_nt: TGCGCCAGCAGCCAAGGACTAGCGGCCAATGAGCAGTTCTTC

j_call: TRBJ2-3
v_call: TRBV29-1
clone_size: many
d_call: .
cdr3_aa: CSVDFPDTQYF
cdr3_nt: TGCAGCGTGGACTTCCCAGATACGCAGTATTTT

j_call: TRBJ1-2
v_call: TRBV5-1
clone_size: many
d_call: .
cdr3_aa: CASSKDNDGYTF
cdr3_nt: TGCGCCAGCAGCAAAGACAACGATGGCTACACCTTC

j_call: TRBJ2-1
v_call: TRBV5-4
clone_size: .
d_call: .
cdr3_aa: CASSFRGGAFFNEQFF
cdr3_nt: TGTGCCAGCAGCTTTCGAGGGGGGGCCTTCTTCAATGAGCAGTTCTTC

j_call: TRBJ1-5
v_call: TRBV7-9
clone_size: many
d_call: TRBD1
cdr3_aa: CASSSFRTGGLQPQHF
cdr3_nt: TGTGCCAGCAGCTCCTTTCGGACAGGGGGTTTACAGCCCCAGCATTTT

j_call: TRBJ1-1
v_call: TRBV12-3/TRBV12-4
clone_size: many
d_call: .
cdr3_aa: CASSPITLRNTEAFF
cdr3_nt: TGTGCCAGCAGCCCTATAACTCTCAGGAACACTGAAGCTTTCTTT